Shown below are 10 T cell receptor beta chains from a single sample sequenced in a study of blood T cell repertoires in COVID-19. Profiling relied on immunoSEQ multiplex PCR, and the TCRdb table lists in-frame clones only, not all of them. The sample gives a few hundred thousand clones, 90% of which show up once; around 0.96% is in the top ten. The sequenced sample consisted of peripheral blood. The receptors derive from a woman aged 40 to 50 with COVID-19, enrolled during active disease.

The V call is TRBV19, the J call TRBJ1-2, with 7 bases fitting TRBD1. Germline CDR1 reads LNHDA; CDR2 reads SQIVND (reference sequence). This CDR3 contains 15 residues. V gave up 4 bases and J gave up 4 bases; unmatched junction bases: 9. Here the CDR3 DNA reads TGTGCCAGTAGTACGGGGACAGCTACAGGCTATGGCTACACCTTC. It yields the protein CASSTGTATGYGYTF.

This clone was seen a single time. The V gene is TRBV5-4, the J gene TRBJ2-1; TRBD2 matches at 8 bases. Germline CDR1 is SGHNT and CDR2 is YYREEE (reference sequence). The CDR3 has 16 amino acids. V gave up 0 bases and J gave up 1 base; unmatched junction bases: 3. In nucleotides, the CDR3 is TGTGCCAGCAGCTTGGAGCCTAGCGGGTCCTACAATGAGCAGTTCTTC. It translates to CASSLEPSGSYNEQFF.

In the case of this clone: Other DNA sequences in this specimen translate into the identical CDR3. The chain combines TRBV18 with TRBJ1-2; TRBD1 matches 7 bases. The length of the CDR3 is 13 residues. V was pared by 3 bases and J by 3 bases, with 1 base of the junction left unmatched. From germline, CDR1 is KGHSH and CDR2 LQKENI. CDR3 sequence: CASSPTGDYGYTF. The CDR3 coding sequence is TGTGCCAGCTCACCTACAGGGGACTATGGCTACACCTTC.

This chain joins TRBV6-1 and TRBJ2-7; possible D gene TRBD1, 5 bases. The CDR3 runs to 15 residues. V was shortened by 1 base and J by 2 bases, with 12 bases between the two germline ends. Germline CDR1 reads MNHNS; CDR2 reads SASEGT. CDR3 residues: CASSEEDTLTYEQYF. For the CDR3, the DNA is TGTGCCAGCAGTGAAGAGGACACTCTCACCTACGAGCAGTACTTC.

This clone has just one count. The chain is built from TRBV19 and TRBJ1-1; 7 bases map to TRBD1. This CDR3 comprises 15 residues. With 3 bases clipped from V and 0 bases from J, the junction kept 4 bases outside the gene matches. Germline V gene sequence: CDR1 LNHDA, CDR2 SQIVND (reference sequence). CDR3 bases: TGTGCCAGTAGTATTGGACAGGTATTGAACACTGAAGCTTTCTTT. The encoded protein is CASSIGQVLNTEAFF.

For the CDR3, the DNA is TGTGCCAGTAGTATAGGGGCGGGACAGGGTAGAGAGACCCAGTACTTC. It encodes CASSIGAGQGRETQYF. The rearrangement joins TRBV19 to TRBJ2-5; 9 nucleotides line up with TRBD1. The CDR3 contains 16 residues. CDR1 LNHDA and CDR2 SQIVND come from the germline V gene (reference sequence). V gave up 1 base and J gave up 4 bases; unmatched junction bases: 7.

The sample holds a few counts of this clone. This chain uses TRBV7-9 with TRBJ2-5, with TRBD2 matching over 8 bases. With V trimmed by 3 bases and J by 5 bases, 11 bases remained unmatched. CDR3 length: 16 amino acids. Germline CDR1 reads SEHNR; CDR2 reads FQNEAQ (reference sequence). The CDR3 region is CASSLYSGGLEETQYF. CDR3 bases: TGTGCCAGCAGCTTGTACAGCGGGGGTTTGGAGGAGACCCAGTACTTC.

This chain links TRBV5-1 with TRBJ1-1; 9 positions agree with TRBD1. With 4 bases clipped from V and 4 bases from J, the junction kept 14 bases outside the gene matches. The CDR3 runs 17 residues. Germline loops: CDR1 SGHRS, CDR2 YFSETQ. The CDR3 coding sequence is TGCGCCAGCAGCCGACAGGGGGTTTCGAATTCGGGCACTGAAGCTTTCTTT. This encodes CASSRQGVSNSGTEAFF. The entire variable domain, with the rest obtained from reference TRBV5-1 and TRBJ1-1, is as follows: KAGVTQTPRYLIKTRGQQVTLSCSPISGHRSVSWYQQTPGQGLQFLFEYFSETQRNKGNFPGRFSGRQFSNSRSEMNVSTLELGDSALYLCASSRQGVSNSGTEAFFGQGTRLTVV.

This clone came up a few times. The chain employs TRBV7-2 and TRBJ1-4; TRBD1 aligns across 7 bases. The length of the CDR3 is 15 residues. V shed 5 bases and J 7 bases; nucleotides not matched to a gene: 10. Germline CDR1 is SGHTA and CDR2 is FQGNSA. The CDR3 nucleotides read TGTGCCAGCAGCACACGACAGGGTGGGAGTGAAAAACTGTTTTTT. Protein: CASSTRQGGSEKLFF.

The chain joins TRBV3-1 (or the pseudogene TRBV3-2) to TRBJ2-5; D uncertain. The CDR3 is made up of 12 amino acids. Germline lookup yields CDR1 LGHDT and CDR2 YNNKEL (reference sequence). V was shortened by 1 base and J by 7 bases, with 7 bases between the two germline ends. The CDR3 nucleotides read TGTGCCAGCAGCCAAGCTACCGTGACCCAGTACTTC. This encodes CASSQATVTQYF.